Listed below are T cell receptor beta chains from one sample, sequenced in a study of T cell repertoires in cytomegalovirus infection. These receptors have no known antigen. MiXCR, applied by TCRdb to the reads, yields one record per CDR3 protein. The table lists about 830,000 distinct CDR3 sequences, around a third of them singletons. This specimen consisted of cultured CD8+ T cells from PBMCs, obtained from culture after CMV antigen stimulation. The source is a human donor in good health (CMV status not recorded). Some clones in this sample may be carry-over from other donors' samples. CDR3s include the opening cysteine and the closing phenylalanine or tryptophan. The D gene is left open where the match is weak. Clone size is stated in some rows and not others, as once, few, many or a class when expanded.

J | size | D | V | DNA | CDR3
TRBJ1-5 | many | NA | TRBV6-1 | TGTGCCAGCAGTGAGAATCTCGGGGGTAGCAATCAGCCCCAGCATTTT | CASSENLGGSNQPQHF
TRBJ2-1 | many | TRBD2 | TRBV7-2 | TGTGCCAGCAGCTTAAGTAGCGGGGGCGATGAGCAGTTCTTC | CASSLSSGGDEQFF
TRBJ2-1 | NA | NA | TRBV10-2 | TGCGCCAGCAGTGAGTCTAGGGACTTTCCGCGGTTCTTC | CASSESRDFPRFF
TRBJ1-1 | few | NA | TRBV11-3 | TGTGCCAGCAGCTTAGACCGAGGGGCCTACACTGAAGCTTTCTTT | CASSLDRGAYTEAFF
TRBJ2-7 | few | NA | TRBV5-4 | TGTGCCAGCAGCCCATCCCCCGGAGCAGTCCACGAGCAGTACTTC | CASSPSPGAVHEQYF
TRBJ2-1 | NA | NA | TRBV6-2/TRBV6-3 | TGTGCCAGCAGCCTTTTGGGGGGCCAAAACAATGAGCAGTTCTTC | CASSLLGGQNNEQFF
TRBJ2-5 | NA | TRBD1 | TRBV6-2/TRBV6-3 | TGTGCCAGCAGTTACTTGTCAGGGGGCAAATTTCAAGAGACCCAGTACTTC | CASSYLSGGKFQETQYF
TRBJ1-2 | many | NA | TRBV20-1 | TGCAGTGCTGGGGCCCGGACTAACTATGGCTACACCTTC | CSAGARTNYGYTF
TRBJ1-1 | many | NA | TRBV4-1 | TGCGCCAGCAGCCAAAGTCAGGGTGGGGGAGCTGAAGCTTTCTTT | CASSQSQGGGAEAFF
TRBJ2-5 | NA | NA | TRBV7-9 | TGTGCCAGCAGCTCCTCTATCCAGGACAGTGGAGGGGAGACCCAGTACTTC | CASSSSIQDSGGETQYF
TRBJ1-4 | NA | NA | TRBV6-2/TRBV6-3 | TGTGCCAGCAGTTGGCTCGAGAATCGACCAGGTGAAAAACTGTTTTTT | CASSWLENRPGEKLFF
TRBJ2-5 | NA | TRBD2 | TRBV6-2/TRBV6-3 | TGTGCCAGCAGTTCCCCTCCTAGCGGGGAAGAGACCCAGTACTTC | CASSSPPSGEETQYF
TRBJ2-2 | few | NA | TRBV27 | TGTGCCAGCGGGGACGACACTGACCCTATATGGAACACCGGGGAGCTGTTTTTT | CASGDDTDPIWNTGELFF
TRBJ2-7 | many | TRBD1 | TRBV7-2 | TGTGCCAGCAGCGTACCGGGACAGAACTCCTACGAGCAGTACTTC | CASSVPGQNSYEQYF
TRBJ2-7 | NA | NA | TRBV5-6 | TGTGCCAGCAACTTCTTGGCATGGGTCTACGAGCAGTACTTC | CASNFLAWVYEQYF
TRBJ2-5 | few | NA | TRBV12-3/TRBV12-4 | TGTGCCAGCAGTTCAACAGGACAGCTCGGGGCCCAGTACTTC | CASSSTGQLGAQYF
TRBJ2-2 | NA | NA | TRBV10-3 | TGTGCCATCAGTGACCCCACAGGGACATTTACCGGGGAGCTGTTTTTT | CAISDPTGTFTGELFF
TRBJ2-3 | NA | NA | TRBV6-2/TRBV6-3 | TGTGCCAGCAGTCTGGACGGATTGGATACGCAGTATTTT | CASSLDGLDTQYF
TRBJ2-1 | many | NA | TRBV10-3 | TGTGCCATCAGTTACCGGGACACCCTCAATGAGCAGTTCTTC | CAISYRDTLNEQFF
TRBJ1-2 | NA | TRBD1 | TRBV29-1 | TGCAGCGTTGAAGGCCCGGACAGGGGGTACGGCTACACCTTC | CSVEGPDRGYGYTF
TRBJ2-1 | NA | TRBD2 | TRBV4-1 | TGCGCCAGCAGCCAACCCAGCGGGGGGTTCTACAATGAGCAGTTCTTC | CASSQPSGGFYNEQFF
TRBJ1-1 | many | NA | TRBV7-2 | TGTGCCAGCAGCCTAAACAGCCCGCGAGGAGACACTGAAGCTTTCTTT | CASSLNSPRGDTEAFF
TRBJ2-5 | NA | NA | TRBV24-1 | TGTGCCACCAGTGATTTTGGTGGAGAGACCCAGTACTTC | CATSDFGGETQYF
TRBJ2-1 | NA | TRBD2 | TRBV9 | TGTGCCAGCAGCGCCGGACTAGCGGAAACACTCTACAATGAGCAGTTCTTC | CASSAGLAETLYNEQFF
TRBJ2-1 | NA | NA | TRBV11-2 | TGTGCCAGCAGCCCCGATGGGCATGAGCAGTTCTTC | CASSPDGHEQFF
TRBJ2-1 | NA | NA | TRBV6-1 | TGTGCCAGCAGTTTTACGGGGGTCTTATACAATGAGCAGTTCTTC | CASSFTGVLYNEQFF
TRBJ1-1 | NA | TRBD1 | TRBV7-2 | TGTGCCAGCAGCTTAGTGACAGGGGCCCCGAACACTGAAGCTTTCTTT | CASSLVTGAPNTEAFF
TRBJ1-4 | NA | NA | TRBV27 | TGTGCCAGCAGTTTAAGGGGTGTGGATGAAAAACTGTTTTTT | CASSLRGVDEKLFF
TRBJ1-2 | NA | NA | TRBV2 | TGTGCCAGCAGTCCCGGACCACTCGATCCGACAAACTATGGCTACACCTTC | CASSPGPLDPTNYGYTF
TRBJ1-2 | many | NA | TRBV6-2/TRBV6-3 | TGTGCCAGCACCGGACAGTCCCCAAATGGCTACACCTTC | CASTGQSPNGYTF
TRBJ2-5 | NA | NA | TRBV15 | TGTGCCACCAGCAGAGGTTGGCGGCCGGGCCAGTACTTC | CATSRGWRPGQYF